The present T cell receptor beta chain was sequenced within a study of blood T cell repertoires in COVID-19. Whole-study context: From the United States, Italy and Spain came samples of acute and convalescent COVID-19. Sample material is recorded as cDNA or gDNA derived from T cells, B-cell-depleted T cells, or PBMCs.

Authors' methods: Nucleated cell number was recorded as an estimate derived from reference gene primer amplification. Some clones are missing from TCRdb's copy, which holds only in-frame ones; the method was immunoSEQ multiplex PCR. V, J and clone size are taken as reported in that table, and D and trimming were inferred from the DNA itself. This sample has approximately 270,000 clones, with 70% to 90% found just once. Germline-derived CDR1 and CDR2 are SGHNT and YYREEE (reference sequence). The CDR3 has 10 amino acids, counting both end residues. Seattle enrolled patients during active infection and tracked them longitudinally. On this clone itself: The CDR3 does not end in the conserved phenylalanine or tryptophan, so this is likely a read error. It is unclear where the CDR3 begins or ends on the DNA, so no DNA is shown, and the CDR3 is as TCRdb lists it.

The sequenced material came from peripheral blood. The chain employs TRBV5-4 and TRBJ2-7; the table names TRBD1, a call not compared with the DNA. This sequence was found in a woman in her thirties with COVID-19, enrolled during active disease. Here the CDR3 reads CASSFYWAGA.